This T cell receptor (beta chain) was documented in a study of blood T cell repertoires in COVID-19. Study information: Whether acute or convalescent, the COVID-19 samples came from the United States, Italy and Spain.

Sequencing was performed with immunoSEQ multiplex PCR; in TCRdb, only in-frame clones are kept and a portion is missing. Altogether around 120,000 clones are present, 69% being singletons, with the ten largest covering around 6.3%. The V end was cut by 6 bases, the J end by 7 bases, with 13 bases between. Germline V gives CDR1 SNHLY, CDR2 FYNNEI. CDR3 size: 13 residues. The receptor's source is a man aged 80 or over with acute or convalescent COVID-19. The sequenced material came from peripheral blood. The chain uses TRBV2 and TRBJ2-1, with D possibly matching TRBD2 (6 bases). Written as DNA, the CDR3 is TGTGCCAGCAGGTCGGGAGAATTTAATGAGCAGTTCTTC. Translated, it gives CASRSGEFNEQFF.